The rows below give T cell receptor beta chains drawn from one sample of a study of blood T cell repertoires in COVID-19. Method: immunoSEQ multiplex PCR; TCRdb's copy keeps in-frame clones and lacks some. This table holds roughly 250,000 clones, about 89% found once. The source material was PBMCs or T cells enriched from blood (not recorded which). Receptors originate from a woman aged 18 to 35 who had recovered from COVID-19. CDR3s include the opening cysteine and the closing phenylalanine or tryptophan. A D gene is named only where the DNA matches it firmly. Where a row states a size, it is once, few, many or the class of an expanded clone; other rows omit it.

j_gene	v_gene	d_gene	abundance	CDR3aa	CDR3nt
TRBJ1-1	TRBV10-3	NA	NA	CAIGKTANTEAFF	TGTGCCATCGGGAAGACAGCGAACACTGAAGCTTTCTTT
TRBJ2-7	TRBV18	TRBD2	NA	CASSPGLAGGYEQYF	TGTGCCAGCTCTCCTGGACTAGCGGGAGGCTACGAGCAGTACTTC
TRBJ1-1	TRBV30	TRBD1	NA	CAWSAIADREDTEAFF	TGTGCCTGGTCAGCAATCGCCGACAGGGAAGACACTGAAGCTTTCTTT
TRBJ1-1	TRBV9	TRBD1	few	CASSVRQGGGTEAFF	TGTGCCAGCAGCGTCAGACAGGGGGGAGGTACTGAAGCTTTCTTT
TRBJ1-1	TRBV24-1	NA	NA	CATRRGNTEAFF	TGTGCCACCAGGCGGGGGAACACTGAAGCTTTCTTT
TRBJ1-1	TRBV7-2	NA	NA	CASSLTRFFPFF	TGTGCCAGCAGCCTCACTCGCTTTTTTCCTTTCTTT
TRBJ1-1	TRBV6-5	NA	NA	CASSTRHQGNTEAFF	TGTGCCAGCAGTACGCGGCACCAGGGGAACACTGAAGCTTTCTTT
TRBJ1-1	TRBV7-9	NA	NA	CASSSIFSHTEAFF	TGTGCCAGCAGCTCCATTTTTTCCCACACTGAAGCTTTCTTT
TRBJ1-6	TRBV7-8	TRBD1	NA	CASSLIWDRVISPLHF	TGTGCCAGCAGCTTAATTTGGGACAGGGTAATTTCACCCCTCCACTTT
TRBJ1-1	TRBV20-1	NA	once	CSASGTMNTEAFF	TGCAGTGCTAGTGGGACAATGAACACTGAAGCTTTCTTT
TRBJ2-5	TRBV19	TRBD1	NA	CASSMDRGETQYF	TGTGCCAGTAGTATGGACAGGGGGGAGACCCAGTACTTC
TRBJ1-1	TRBV27	NA	NA	CASSFTQENTEAFF	TGTGCCAGCAGTTTCACGCAGGAGAACACTGAAGCTTTCTTT
TRBJ1-2	TRBV4-2	NA	NA	CASSQVGGKEYGYTF	TGTGCCAGCAGTCAAGTCGGGGGGAAAGAGTATGGCTACACCTTC
TRBJ2-7	TRBV9	TRBD2	NA	CASSPGLAGSSYEQYF	TGTGCCAGCAGCCCAGGACTAGCGGGGAGCTCCTACGAGCAGTACTTC
TRBJ2-5	TRBV9	NA	once	CASSVAGEETQYF	TGTGCCAGCAGCGTAGCGGGAGAGGAGACCCAGTACTTC
TRBJ2-7	TRBV20-1	NA	once	CSARASYEQYF	TGCAGTGCTCGCGCAAGCTACGAGCAGTACTTC
TRBJ1-6	TRBV14	NA	once	CASSPTGSSYNSPLHF	TGTGCCAGCAGTCCGACTGGAAGCTCCTATAATTCACCCCTCCACTTT
TRBJ2-7	TRBV10-3	NA	NA	CAISEEGPSTEQYF	TGTGCCATCAGTGAGGAGGGCCCCTCGACGGAGCAGTACTTC
TRBJ1-6	TRBV5-4	TRBD1	NA	CASSSGTDMFNSPLHF	TGTGCCAGCAGCTCGGGGACAGACATGTTTAATTCACCCCTCCACTTT
TRBJ1-6	TRBV28	NA	few	CASSLREATVNSPLHF	TGTGCCAGCAGTTTACGGGAGGCGACAGTCAATTCACCCCTCCACTTT
TRBJ1-1	TRBV13	NA	NA	CASSLDWGGLNTEAFF	TGTGCCAGCAGCTTAGATTGGGGAGGGTTGAACACTGAAGCTTTCTTT
TRBJ2-3	TRBV7-9	TRBD2	NA	CASSSLAGGGTDTQYF	TGTGCCAGCAGCTCCCTAGCGGGAGGGGGCACAGATACGCAGTATTTT
TRBJ1-3	TRBV9	NA	once	CASSVRVMLPTIYF	TGTGCCAGCAGCGTTAGAGTGATGCTTCCCACCATATATTTT
TRBJ2-7	TRBV28	TRBD2	NA	CASSSSSGVSYEQYF	TGTGCCAGCAGTTCCTCTAGCGGAGTCTCCTACGAGCAGTACTTC
TRBJ2-3	TRBV28	NA	NA	CAAAQTRSQYF	TGTGCAGCGGCCCAAACCAGATCGCAGTATTTT
TRBJ1-1	TRBV5-1	NA	few	CASSLSPPPGSNTEAFF	TGCGCCAGCAGCTTGAGTCCGCCTCCAGGGTCGAACACTGAAGCTTTCTTT
TRBJ1-5	TRBV19	TRBD1	NA	CASRPTGTGNQPQHF	TGTGCCAGTCGCCCGACAGGGACGGGCAATCAGCCCCAGCATTTT
TRBJ2-7	TRBV27	TRBD1	NA	CASSLGQGRAGYEQYF	TGTGCCAGCAGTTTAGGACAGGGGAGAGCGGGCTACGAGCAGTACTTC